This entry lists 9 T cell receptor beta chains sequenced from one sample in a study of blood T cells in healthy people across ages. A sample-barcoded 5' primer and a J-beta primer mix were used in a second PCR of about 7 to 12 cycles. In TCRdb, the 5' RACE reads were re-called with MiXCR into one record per CDR3 protein. The sample lists roughly 1,100,000 distinct CDR3 sequences, roughly a quarter occurring once. These data are also associated with another study on T cells of mothers and their children.

The sequencing input was blood. The receptors were gathered from a girl aged 2-10 years in good health.

This clonotype was observed a few times. The gene calls are TRBV20-1 and TRBJ2-7; TRBD2 might be the D (6 bases). This CDR3 has 15 amino acids. Germline V gene data show CDR1 as DFQATT and CDR2 as SNEGSKA (reference sequence). V lost 6 bases and J lost 2, with 20 bases in between. Here the CDR3 DNA reads TGCAGTGCCTCCGGGGGAACTAGCCGAACCTACGAGCAGTACTTC. This codes for CSASGGTSRTYEQYF.

This chain joins TRBV24-1 and TRBJ1-2, with 9 nucleotides matching TRBD1. Germline assignment: CDR1 KGHDR and CDR2 SFDVKD. The CDR3 runs 19 residues. J lost 8 bases, V lost 9 bases, and 27 bases had no gene match. The DNA of the CDR3 is TGTGCCACCTCGAGAGGGTTTGGGGGGACAGGGAAGGATCCCTACGGCTACACCTTC. Protein: CATSRGFGGTGKDPYGYTF.

The V and J genes are TRBV7-9 and TRBJ2-5; TRBD2 aligns across 13 bases. The V and J ends lost 4 bases and 5 bases, in that order; junction bases with no gene match: 13. Germline-derived CDR1 and CDR2 are SEHNR and FQNEAQ (reference sequence). The CDR3 runs to 18 residues. The CDR3 sequence: CASSSTSGGQTSWETQYF. As DNA, the CDR3 is TGTGCCAGCAGCTCGACTAGCGGGGGGCAGACGTCATGGGAGACCCAGTACTTC.

Only a few counts were recorded for this clonotype. The chain links TRBV28 to TRBJ2-3; D unresolved. The germline CDR1 and CDR2 sequences are MDHEN and SYDVKM. V was pared by 5 bases and J by 3 bases, with 18 bases between. This CDR3 contains 16 residues. CDR3 DNA sequence: TGTGCCAGCAGTGGAAATTGGGGATGGGGAACAGATACGCAGTATTTT. It specifies CASSGNWGWGTDTQYF.

The V and J genes are TRBV6-6 and TRBJ1-1, with D possibly matching TRBD1 (6 bases). The CDR3 has 17 amino acids. Trimming stripped 4 bases from V and 0 bases from J, with 18 bases between. Germline CDR1 reads MNHNY; CDR2 reads SVGAGI (reference sequence). Here the CDR3 DNA reads TGTGCCAGCAGTTGGTTTAAAGGTGGGACAATGAACACTGAAGCTTTCTTT. This codes for CASSWFKGGTMNTEAFF.

The chain carries TRBV7-2 and TRBJ1-1; D is unclear. V lost 1 base and J 3 bases, leaving 9 bases between the germline ends. The CDR3 consists of 14 residues. Germline V gives CDR1 SGHTA, CDR2 FQGNSA. Here the CDR3 DNA reads TGTGCCAGCAGCTTAGATCCGGGAGACACTGAAGCTTTCTTT. The encoded protein is CASSLDPGDTEAFF.

The rearrangement uses TRBV20-1 and TRBJ2-5, with 10 bases identical to TRBD1. The J call may be faulty, since TRBJ2-7 better matches the DNA end. This CDR3 comprises 14 residues. The germline CDR1 and CDR2 sequences are DFQATT and SNEGSKA (reference sequence). CDR3 loop: CSATGTGAVYEQYF. CDR3 nucleotides: TGCAGTGCCACCGGGACAGGGGCCGTCTACGAGCAGTACTTC.

This clonotype has only a few counts. The CDR3 nucleotides read TGCGCCAGCAGGGAGGACACAGCTAACTATGGCTACACCTTC. Translated, it gives CASREDTANYGYTF. V and J are TRBV5-1 and TRBJ1-2; D is possibly TRBD1 (5 bases). Germline-derived CDR1 and CDR2 are SGHRS and YFSETQ. The CDR3 covers 14 residues. V was shortened by 5 bases and J by 0 bases, with 11 bases between the two germline ends.

Concerning this clonotype itself: The junction and the germline gene differ at one end; a read error may be behind it. The genes are TRBV29-1 and TRBJ1-5; weak D call: TRBD1 (5 bases). Germline CDR1 SQVTM, CDR2 ANQGSEA. The CDR3 totals 12 residues. CDR3 nucleotide sequence: TGCAGTGTTGGAGTGGGGGATCAACCCCAGCATTTT. Translated, it gives CSVGVGDQPQHF.